The sequence of this T cell receptor (beta chain) was determined in a study of blood T cell repertoires in COVID-19. On the study more broadly: Italy, Spain and the United States were the sources of the convalescent and acute COVID-19 samples. PBMCs, B-cell-depleted T cells, or T cells provided the cDNA or gDNA that made up the material.

Clones were sequenced by immunoSEQ multiplex PCR, and TCRdb holds only the in-frame ones, with some missing. Of 160,000 or so clones in the sample, 70% to 90% are singletons; the top ten hold approximately 3%. This CDR3 contains 13 residues. Germline lookup yields CDR1 SQVTM and CDR2 ANQGSEA. V shed 2 bases and J shed 4 bases, with 9 bases lying between them. The chain couples TRBV29-1 to TRBJ1-5; perhaps TRBD1 as D (5 bases). The sequence came from a man aged 55 to 69 with acute or convalescent COVID-19. The material sequenced was peripheral blood. CDR3 sequence: CSVEQGPNQPQHF. DNA for the CDR3: TGCAGCGTTGAACAGGGCCCGAATCAGCCCCAGCATTTT.